Sequencing of this T cell receptor (beta chain) was carried out in a study of T cell changes during pregnancy in multiple sclerosis. V was trimmed by 6 bases and J by 6 bases, leaving 23 bases between them. CDR1 is SNHLY and CDR2 is FYNNEI in the germline V gene. The CDR3 covers 17 residues. TCRdb's table, derived via immunoSEQ multiplex PCR, lists solely in-frame clones and lacks some. Here the sample spans around 130,000 clones, roughly 96% being singletons. A single count supports this clone. The receptor's source is a female donor with multiple sclerosis, enrolled in a pregnancy study. The source material was peripheral blood, sampled after pregnancy. The J gene is TRBJ2-2, the V gene TRBV2; a possible D gene is TRBD2 (5 bases). The CDR3 DNA follows: TGTGCCAGCAGCCCCCTAAATGAGTTGGTGAGGGCCGGGGAGCTGTTTTTT. Amino acids: CASSPLNELVRAGELFF.